These T cell receptor beta chains were read from a single sample in a study of T cells in Graves' hyperthyroidism and ophthalmopathy. TCRdb re-called the multiplex PCR reads with MiXCR, one entry per CDR3 protein. This sample has a few hundred thousand distinct CDR3 sequences, with approximately 18% found just once. Sequenced material: blood. These receptors were obtained from a man younger than 35 with Graves' ophthalmopathy. Both conserved end residues are part of each CDR3.

V gene,J gene,CDR3 protein
TRBV28,TRBJ2-7,CASSGSGLLSYEQYF
TRBV28,TRBJ2-7,CASRGQGAGEQYF
TRBV18,TRBJ1-4,CASSPIGTNEKLFF
TRBV3-1,TRBJ2-3,CASSLLAGGTTDTQYF
TRBV25-1,TRBJ1-1,CASSEMGLNTEAFF
TRBV4-1,TRBJ2-5,CASSAPGKRETQYF
TRBV20-1,TRBJ2-7,CSARLPPGTDFSYEQYF
TRBV27,TRBJ2-3,CASSPFLLAGGLDTQYF
TRBV9,TRBJ2-1,CASSVPTGASYNEQFF
TRBV3-1,TRBJ2-7,CASRGTSHYEQYF
TRBV5-1,TRBJ2-3,CASSLGNGGADTQYF
TRBV7-2,TRBJ1-1,CASSPFRTEAFF
TRBV6-1,TRBJ1-1,CASRTGTANTEAFF
TRBV10-3,TRBJ1-1,CAIIGPSGGEAFF
TRBV9,TRBJ1-1,CASTGGGAETEAFF
TRBV2,TRBJ1-5,CASSDAVADRNQPQHF
TRBV28,TRBJ1-2,CASSLLTGQNGYTF